This T cell receptor (beta chain) stems from a study of human T cells and chemical hapten exposure. Study information: Patches with 0.01% DPC went on the upper back, and the tests were read at 6 days.

MiXCR, run by TCRdb on the RACE reads, gives a single entry per CDR3 protein. The sample has about 380,000 distinct CDR3 sequences, about 6.3% seen once; the top ten hold 4.5% to 6%. Described time point: patch test 2, 6 weeks after DPC sensitization. Specified treatment: therapeutic diphenylcyclopropenone sensitization with weekly scalp DPC. Donors, patients with alopecia ranging from 18 to 70 years old and judged suitable for DPC, provided samples. CDR1 is ENHRY, CDR2 SYGVKD, per germline. This CDR3 has 15 amino acids. Trimming took 3 bases from V and 3 from J, leaving 14 bases between them. This clonotype was detected many times.

The sequencing here drew on whole blood, taken in connection with sensitization to the hapten diphenylcyclopropenone (DPC). V usage is TRBV10-3 and J usage is TRBJ1-1; D gene unclear. This TCR was recovered from a woman under 30 with alopecia areata. Some clones in this sample may be carry-over from other donors' samples. The CDR3 reads CAISDRSRGDTEAFF. For the CDR3, the DNA is TGTGCCATCAGTGATAGGAGTCGGGGAGACACTGAAGCTTTCTTT.